These T cell receptor beta chains were read from a single sample in a study of identical twins. TCRdb re-called the 5' RACE reads with MiXCR, one entry per CDR3 protein. The sample holds 200,000 to 250,000 distinct CDR3 sequences, 7.5% seen once. These data were also filed under a second study, of yellow fever vaccine responses in identical twins.

The sample was CD8+ T cells sorted from blood. These TCRs come from a woman under 30 in good health. Each CDR3 is given with its conserved first and last residue. D genes are given only for firm matches. Clone sizes are given selectively: once, few, many, or a class where the clone is expanded.

CDR3aa: CSARDEFKSPYNEQFF
CDR3nt: TGCAGTGCTAGAGATGAATTTAAGTCCCCCTACAATGAGCAGTTCTTC
j_gene: TRBJ2-1
d_gene: .
v_gene: TRBV20-1
abundance: many

CDR3aa: CASTFLAGDTGELFF
CDR3nt: TGTGCCAGCACCTTCCTAGCGGGAGACACCGGGGAGCTGTTTTTT
j_gene: TRBJ2-2
d_gene: TRBD2
v_gene: TRBV6-1
abundance: few

CDR3aa: CASREFGATTPAENIQYF
CDR3nt: TGTGCCAGCAGGGAATTCGGGGCGACAACCCCAGCCGAAAACATTCAGTACTTC
j_gene: TRBJ2-4
d_gene: .
v_gene: TRBV2
abundance: few

CDR3aa: CASSQVGGTDTQYF
CDR3nt: TGTGCCAGCAGCCAAGTTGGGGGCACAGATACGCAGTATTTT
j_gene: TRBJ2-3
d_gene: .
v_gene: TRBV3-1
abundance: many

CDR3aa: CSARMPLGDTQYF
CDR3nt: TGCAGTGCTAGAATGCCTCTGGGAGATACGCAGTATTTT
j_gene: TRBJ2-3
d_gene: .
v_gene: TRBV20-1
abundance: .

CDR3aa: CASSGWDMNTEAFF
CDR3nt: TGTGCCAGCAGCGGCTGGGACATGAACACTGAAGCTTTCTTT
j_gene: TRBJ1-1
d_gene: .
v_gene: TRBV5-6
abundance: many

CDR3aa: CASSSQGPEAFF
CDR3nt: TGTGCCAGTAGTTCTCAGGGACCTGAAGCTTTCTTT
j_gene: TRBJ1-1
d_gene: .
v_gene: TRBV19
abundance: .

CDR3aa: CASSTRDWQETQYF
CDR3nt: TGTGCCAGCAGTACCCGGGACTGGCAAGAGACCCAGTACTTC
j_gene: TRBJ2-5
d_gene: .
v_gene: TRBV6-1
abundance: .

CDR3aa: CASTPREGLVDTQYF
CDR3nt: TGCGCCAGCACCCCTCGGGAGGGCCTGGTAGATACGCAGTATTTT
j_gene: TRBJ2-3
d_gene: TRBD2
v_gene: TRBV5-1
abundance: many

CDR3aa: CASSPYRGTEAFF
CDR3nt: TGTGCCAGCTCACCATACAGGGGGACTGAAGCTTTCTTT
j_gene: TRBJ1-1
d_gene: TRBD1
v_gene: TRBV18
abundance: few